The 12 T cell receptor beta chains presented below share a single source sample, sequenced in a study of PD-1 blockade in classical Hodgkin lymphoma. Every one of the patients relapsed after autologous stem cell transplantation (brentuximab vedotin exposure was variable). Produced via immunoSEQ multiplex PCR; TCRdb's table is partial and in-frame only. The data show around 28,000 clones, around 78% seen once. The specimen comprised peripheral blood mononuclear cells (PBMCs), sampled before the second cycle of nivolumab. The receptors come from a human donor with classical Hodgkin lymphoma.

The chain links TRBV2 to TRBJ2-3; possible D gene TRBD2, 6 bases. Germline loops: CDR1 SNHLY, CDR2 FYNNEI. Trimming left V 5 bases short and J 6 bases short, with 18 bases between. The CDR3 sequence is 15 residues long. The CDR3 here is CASSLPFGEADTQYF. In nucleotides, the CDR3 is TGTGCCAGCAGTCTCCCGTTCGGGGAGGCGGATACGCAGTATTTT.

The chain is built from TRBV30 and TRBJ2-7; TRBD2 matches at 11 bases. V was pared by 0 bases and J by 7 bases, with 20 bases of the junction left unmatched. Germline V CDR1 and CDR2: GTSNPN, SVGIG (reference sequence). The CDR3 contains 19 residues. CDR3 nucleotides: TGTGCCTGGAGTGTATTCTTTGGGCTAGCGGGAGGAGTTTCGGGGGAGCAGTACTTC. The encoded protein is CAWSVFFGLAGGVSGEQYF.

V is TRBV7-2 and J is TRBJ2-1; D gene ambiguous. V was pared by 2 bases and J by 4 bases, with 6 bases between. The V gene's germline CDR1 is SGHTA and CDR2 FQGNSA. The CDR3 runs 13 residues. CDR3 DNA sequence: TGTGCCAGCAGCTTACCCATTTACAATGAGCAGTTCTTC. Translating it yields CASSLPIYNEQFF.

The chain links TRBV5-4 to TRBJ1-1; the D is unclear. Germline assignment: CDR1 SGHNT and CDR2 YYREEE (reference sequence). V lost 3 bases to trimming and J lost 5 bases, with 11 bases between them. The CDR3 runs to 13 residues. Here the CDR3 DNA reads TGTGCCAGCAGCTCTGGGCGCGGTACTGAAGCTTTCTTT. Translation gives CASSSGRGTEAFF.

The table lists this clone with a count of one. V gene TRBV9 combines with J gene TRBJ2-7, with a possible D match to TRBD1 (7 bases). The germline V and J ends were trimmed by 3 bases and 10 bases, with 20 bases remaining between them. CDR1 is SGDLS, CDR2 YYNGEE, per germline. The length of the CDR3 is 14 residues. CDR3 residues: CASSAKEQQGTQYF. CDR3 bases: TGTGCCAGCAGCGCCAAAGAACAACAGGGGACTCAGTACTTC. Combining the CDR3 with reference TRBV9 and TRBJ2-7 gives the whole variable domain DSGVTQTPKHLITATGQRVTLRCSPRSGDLSVYWYQQSLDQGLQFLIQYYNGEERAKGNILERFSAQQFPDLHSELNLSSLELGDSALYFCASSAKEQQGTQYFGPGTRLTVT.

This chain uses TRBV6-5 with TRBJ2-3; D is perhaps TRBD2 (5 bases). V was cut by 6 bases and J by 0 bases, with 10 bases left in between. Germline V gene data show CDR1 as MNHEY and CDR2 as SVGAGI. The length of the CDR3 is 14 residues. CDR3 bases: TGTGCCAGCAGGACTACTCCTAGCACAGATACGCAGTATTTT. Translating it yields CASRTTPSTDTQYF.

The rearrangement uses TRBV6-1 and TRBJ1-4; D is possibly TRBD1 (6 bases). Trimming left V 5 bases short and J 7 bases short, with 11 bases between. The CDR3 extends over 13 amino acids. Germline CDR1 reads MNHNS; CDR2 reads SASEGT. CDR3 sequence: CASSKGGFEKLFF. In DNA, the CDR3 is TGTGCCAGCAGTAAAGGGGGTTTTGAAAAACTGTTTTTT.

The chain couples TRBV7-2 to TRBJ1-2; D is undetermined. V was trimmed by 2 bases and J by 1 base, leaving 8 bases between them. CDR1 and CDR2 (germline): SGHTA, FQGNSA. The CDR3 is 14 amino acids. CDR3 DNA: TGTGCCAGCAGCTTATCTCGACTTAACTATGGCTACACCTTC. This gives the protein CASSLSRLNYGYTF.

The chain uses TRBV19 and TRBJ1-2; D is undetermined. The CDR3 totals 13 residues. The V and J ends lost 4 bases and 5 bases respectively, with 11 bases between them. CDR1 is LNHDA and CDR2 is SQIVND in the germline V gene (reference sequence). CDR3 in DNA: TGTGCCAGTAGTAGAACTAGGAAATATGGCTACACCTTC. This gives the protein CASSRTRKYGYTF.

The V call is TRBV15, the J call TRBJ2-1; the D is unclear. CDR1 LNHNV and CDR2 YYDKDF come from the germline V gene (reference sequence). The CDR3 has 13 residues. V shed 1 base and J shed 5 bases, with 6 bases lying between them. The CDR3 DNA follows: TGTGCCACCAGCAGAGGCCCGGACAATGAGCAGTTCTTC. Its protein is CATSRGPDNEQFF.

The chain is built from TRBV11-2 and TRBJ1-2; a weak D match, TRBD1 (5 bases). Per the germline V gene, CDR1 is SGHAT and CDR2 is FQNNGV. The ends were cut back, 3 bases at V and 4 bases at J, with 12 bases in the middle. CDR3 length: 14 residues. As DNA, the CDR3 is TGTGCCAGCAGCTTGGGGCAGGGATCCTATGGCTACACCTTC. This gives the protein CASSLGQGSYGYTF.

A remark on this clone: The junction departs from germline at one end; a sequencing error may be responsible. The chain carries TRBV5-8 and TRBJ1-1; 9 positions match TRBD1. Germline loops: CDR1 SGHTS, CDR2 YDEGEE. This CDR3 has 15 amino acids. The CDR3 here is CASSLGQGGGTEAFF. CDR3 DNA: TGTGCCAGCAGTTTGGGACAGGGAGGGGGGACTGAAGCTTTCTTT.